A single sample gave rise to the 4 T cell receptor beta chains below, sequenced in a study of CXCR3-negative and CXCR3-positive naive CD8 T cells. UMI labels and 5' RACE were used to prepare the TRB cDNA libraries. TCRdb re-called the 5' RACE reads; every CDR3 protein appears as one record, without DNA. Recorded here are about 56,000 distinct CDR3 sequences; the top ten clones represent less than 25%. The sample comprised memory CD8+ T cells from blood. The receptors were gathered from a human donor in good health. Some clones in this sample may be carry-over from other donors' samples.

This CDR3 reads CASSYKETQYF. J is TRBJ2-5 and V is TRBV7-2. The CDR3 has 11 residues. The germline gives CDR1 SGHTA, CDR2 FQGNSA.

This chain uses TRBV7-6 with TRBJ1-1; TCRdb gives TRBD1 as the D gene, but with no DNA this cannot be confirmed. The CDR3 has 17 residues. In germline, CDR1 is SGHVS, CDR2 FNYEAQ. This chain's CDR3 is CASSLGGRTGPDTEAFF.

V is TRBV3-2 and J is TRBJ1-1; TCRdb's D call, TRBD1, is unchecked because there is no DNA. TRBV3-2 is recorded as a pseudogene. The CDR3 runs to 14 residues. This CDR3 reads CASSRQDGGAEAFF.

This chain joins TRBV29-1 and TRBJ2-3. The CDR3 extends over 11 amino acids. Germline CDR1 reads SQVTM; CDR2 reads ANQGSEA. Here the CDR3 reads CSVEDGDTQYF.